The clone carrying this T cell receptor beta chain was found many times. Its specificity is unknown. V lost 4 bases, J lost 5 bases, and 11 bases stayed unmatched. This CDR3 is built from 17 residues. Germline values: CDR1 SGHTA, CDR2 FQGNSA. The data stem from a study of early T cells in non-severe SARS-CoV-2 infection. The overall study: Chains stayed unpaired after sequencing of bulk RNA from unsorted whole blood. Study outcomes and limitations: Matching against VDJdb likely underestimated virus-specific expansions, favoring anti-spike CD8.

Separate cDNA molecules each had unique molecular identifiers attached to them. One entry per CDR3 protein results from TCRdb running MiXCR on the 5' RACE reads. Here the sample spans approximately 73,000 distinct CDR3 sequences, about 11% being singletons. The chain recombines TRBV7-2 with TRBJ2-2, with 9 positions matching TRBD2. The specimen was whole blood. The receptor was isolated from an adult who was a healthcare worker with PCR-confirmed SARS-CoV-2 infection or an uninfected control (not recorded which). This CDR3 reads CASSSDLAGAGTGELFF. The CDR3 nucleotides read TGTGCCAGCAGCTCGGACTTAGCGGGGGCGGGGACCGGGGAGCTGTTTTTT.